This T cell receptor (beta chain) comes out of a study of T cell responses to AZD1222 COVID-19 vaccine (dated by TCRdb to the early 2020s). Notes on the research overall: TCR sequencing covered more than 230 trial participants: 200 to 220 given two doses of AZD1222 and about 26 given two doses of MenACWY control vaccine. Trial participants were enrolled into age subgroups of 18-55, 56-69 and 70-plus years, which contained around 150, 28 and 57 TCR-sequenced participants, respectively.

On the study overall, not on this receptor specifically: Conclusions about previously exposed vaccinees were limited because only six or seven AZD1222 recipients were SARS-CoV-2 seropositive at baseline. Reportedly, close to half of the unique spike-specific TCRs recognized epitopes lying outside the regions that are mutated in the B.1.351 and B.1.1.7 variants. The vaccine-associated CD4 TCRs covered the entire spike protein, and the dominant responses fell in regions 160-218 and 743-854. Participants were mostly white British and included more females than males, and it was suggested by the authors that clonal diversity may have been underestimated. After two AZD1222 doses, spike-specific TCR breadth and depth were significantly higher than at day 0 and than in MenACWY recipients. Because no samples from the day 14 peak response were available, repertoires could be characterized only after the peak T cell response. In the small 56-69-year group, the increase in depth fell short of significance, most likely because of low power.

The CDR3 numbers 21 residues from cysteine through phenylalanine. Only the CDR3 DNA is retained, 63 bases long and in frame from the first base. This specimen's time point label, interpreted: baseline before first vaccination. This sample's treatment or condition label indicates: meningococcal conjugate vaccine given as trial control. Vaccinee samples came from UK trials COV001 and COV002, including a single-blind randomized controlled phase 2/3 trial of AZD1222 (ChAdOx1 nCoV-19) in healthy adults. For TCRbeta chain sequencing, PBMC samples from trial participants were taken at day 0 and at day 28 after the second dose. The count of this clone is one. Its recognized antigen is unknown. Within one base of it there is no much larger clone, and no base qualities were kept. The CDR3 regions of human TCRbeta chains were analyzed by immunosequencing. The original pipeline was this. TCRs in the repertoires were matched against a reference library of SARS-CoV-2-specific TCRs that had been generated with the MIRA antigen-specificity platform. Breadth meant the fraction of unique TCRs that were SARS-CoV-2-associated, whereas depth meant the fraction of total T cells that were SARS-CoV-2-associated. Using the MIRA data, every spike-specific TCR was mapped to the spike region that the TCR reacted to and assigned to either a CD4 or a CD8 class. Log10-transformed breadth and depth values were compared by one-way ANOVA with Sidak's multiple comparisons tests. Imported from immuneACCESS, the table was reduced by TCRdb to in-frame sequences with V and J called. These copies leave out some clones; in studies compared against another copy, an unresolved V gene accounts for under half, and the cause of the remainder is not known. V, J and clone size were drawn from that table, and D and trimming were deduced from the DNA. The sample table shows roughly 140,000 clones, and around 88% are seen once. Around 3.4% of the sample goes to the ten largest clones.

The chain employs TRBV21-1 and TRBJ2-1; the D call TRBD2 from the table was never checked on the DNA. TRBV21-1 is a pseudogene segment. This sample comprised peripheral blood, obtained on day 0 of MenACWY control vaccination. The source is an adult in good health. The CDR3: CASSNEGHSNIGVRPGNEQFF. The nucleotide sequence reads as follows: TGTGCCAGCAGCAACGAGGGTCACAGCAATATCGGGGTTCGACCCGGTAATGAGCAGTTCTTC.